This T cell receptor (beta chain) comes out of a study of T cell changes during pregnancy in multiple sclerosis. The CDR3 has 19 amino acids. CDR1 is LGHNA and CDR2 is YNFKEQ in the germline V gene. Trimming cost V 0 bases and J 9 bases; bases outside gene matches: 17. The data were produced by immunoSEQ multiplex PCR, yet TCRdb's version contains in-frame clones alone and is incomplete. Of tens of thousands of clones detected, 85% to 95% appear once; the ten largest clones hold 5.5%. Sample: CD8+ T cells from peripheral blood mononuclear cells, taken before pregnancy. The V call is TRBV4-2, the J call TRBJ2-1; the match to TRBD2 covers 10 bases. This receptor was identified in a female donor with multiple sclerosis, enrolled in a pregnancy study. This chain's CDR3 is CASSQDLGLAGVQHGEQFF. The CDR3, as DNA: TGTGCCAGCAGCCAAGATCTAGGTCTAGCGGGAGTTCAGCACGGTGAGCAGTTCTTC.